The entry below gives a single T cell receptor beta chain sequence along with its context. Original data processing: Reference gene primer amplification gave estimated nucleated cell counts. The repertoire was sequenced with immunoSEQ multiplex PCR; TCRdb's copy has only in-frame clones and lacks some. That table is the source of V, J and clone size, and D and trimming were worked out from the DNA. Of fewer than 300,000 clones listed, around 82% are singletons. This entry comes from a study of blood T cell repertoires in COVID-19. Study information: The analysed material was cDNA or gDNA that came from T cells, B-cell-depleted T cells, or PBMCs.

Germline trimming cut 0 bases from V and 6 bases from J; bases unmatched to any gene: 6. The CDR3 has 15 amino acids. Germline V lookup: CDR1 SGHRS, CDR2 YFSETQ. The receptor was isolated from a man older than 75 with acute or convalescent COVID-19. The chain links TRBV5-1 to TRBJ2-3; 8 nucleotides agree with TRBD2. The sample taken for sequencing was peripheral blood. As DNA, the CDR3 is TGCGCCAGCAGCTTGGCTAGCGGGTCTTGGGATACGCAGTATTTT. Protein sequence: CASSLASGSWDTQYF.